This paragraph covers one TCR beta chain sequence. The source of the sample is a study of blood T cell repertoires in COVID-19. Background on the study: Sources were T cells, B-cell-depleted T cells, or PBMCs; the material itself was cDNA or gDNA.

The CDR3 runs to 18 residues. Germline trimming cut 0 bases from V and 2 bases from J; bases unmatched to any gene: 7. Germline lookup yields CDR1 PRHDT and CDR2 FYEKMQ (reference sequence). Methods used by the authors: Researchers report that nucleated cell counts were estimated from reference gene primer amplification. The method was immunoSEQ multiplex PCR; TCRdb's version includes in-frame clones alone and lacks a portion of them. That table supplies the V and J calls and clone size; D and trimming were determined from the DNA. The table shows 130,000 to 150,000 clones, with 75% to 90% occurring only once.

The receptor's source is a man aged 65-85 years who had recovered from COVID-19. The chain carries TRBV13 and TRBJ2-1; the match to TRBD2 covers 10 bases. Specimen: peripheral blood. The CDR3 bases are TGTGCCAGCAGCTTAGGCCGGGCTAGCGGGGGCACCTACAATGAGCAGTTCTTC. It yields the protein CASSLGRASGGTYNEQFF.